This record covers a single T cell receptor beta chain. No patient had autoimmune disease or received systemic immunosuppression. This specimen comes from a study of OX40 agonist ivuxolimab in advanced cancers. Across the study: Intravenous ivuxolimab was administered to patients every 2 weeks at 0.01 to 10 mg/kg. Patients undergoing dose escalation presented with hepatocellular carcinoma, melanoma, renal cell or head and neck cancer.

This table comes from immunoSEQ multiplex PCR, and its TCRdb copy is limited to in-frame clones, with some not included. The data contain about 17,000 clones, around 83% of them singletons. The clonotype originates from an adult with an advanced solid tumor such as melanoma, head and neck, liver or kidney cancer. Here the sequenced sample was CD4+ or CD8+ T cells sorted from blood, taken in a trial of the OX40 agonist ivuxolimab.

CDR3 sequence: CASRNDRVNEKLFF. The CDR3 DNA sequence: TGTGCCAGCAGAAATGACAGGGTGAATGAAAAACTGTTTTTT. The chain uses TRBV2 and TRBJ1-4; TRBD1 matches at 7 bases. The CDR3 is 14 residues long. V lost 6 bases, J lost 5 bases, and 6 bases stayed unmatched. CDR1 is SNHLY, CDR2 FYNNEI, per germline.